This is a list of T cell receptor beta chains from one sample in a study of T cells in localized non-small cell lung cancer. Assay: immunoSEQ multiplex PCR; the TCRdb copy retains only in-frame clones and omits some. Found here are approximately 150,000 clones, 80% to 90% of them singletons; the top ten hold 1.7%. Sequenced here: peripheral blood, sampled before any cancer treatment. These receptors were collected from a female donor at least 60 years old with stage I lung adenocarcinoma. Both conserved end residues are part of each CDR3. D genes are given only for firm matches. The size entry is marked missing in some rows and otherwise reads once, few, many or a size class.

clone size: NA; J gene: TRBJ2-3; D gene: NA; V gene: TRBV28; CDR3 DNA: TGTGCCAGCAGTTTGGTGAGGGGAAAATTGTATACGCAGTATTTT; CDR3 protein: CASSLVRGKLYTQYF
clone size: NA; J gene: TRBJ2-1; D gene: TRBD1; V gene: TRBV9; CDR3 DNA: TGTGCCAGCAGCGCCTCGGGGGGACAGGGGCCCTACAATGAGCAGTTCTTC; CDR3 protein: CASSASGGQGPYNEQFF
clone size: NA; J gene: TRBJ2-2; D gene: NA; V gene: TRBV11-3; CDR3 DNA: TGTGCCAGCAGCTTAGGGGGGCCGGGCACCGGGGAGCTGTTTTTT; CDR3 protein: CASSLGGPGTGELFF
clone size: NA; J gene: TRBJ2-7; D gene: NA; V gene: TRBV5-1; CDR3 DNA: TGCGCCAGCAGCTTGGGGCAGCAAACCTACGAGCAGTACTTC; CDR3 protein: CASSLGQQTYEQYF
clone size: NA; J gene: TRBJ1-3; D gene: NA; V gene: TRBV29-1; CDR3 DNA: TGCAGCGTACTGGACACCTCTGGAAACACCATATATTTT; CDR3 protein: CSVLDTSGNTIYF
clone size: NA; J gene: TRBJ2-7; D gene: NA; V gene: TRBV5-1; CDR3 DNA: TGCGCCAGCAGCTGGGGCTCGGGGGAGCAGTACTTC; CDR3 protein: CASSWGSGEQYF
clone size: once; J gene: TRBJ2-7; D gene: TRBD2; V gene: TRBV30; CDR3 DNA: TGTGCCTGGAGTCAACCGACTAGCGGGAGCTACGAGCAGTACTTC; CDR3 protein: CAWSQPTSGSYEQYF
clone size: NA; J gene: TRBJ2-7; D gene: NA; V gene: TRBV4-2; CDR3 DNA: TGTGCCAGCAGCCAAGAGCCCGGGGGCGGGGAGCAGTACTTC; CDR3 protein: CASSQEPGGGEQYF
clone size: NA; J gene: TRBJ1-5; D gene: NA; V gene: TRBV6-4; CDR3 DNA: TGTGCCAGCAGTGTGACGTCTAATCAGCCCCAGCATTTT; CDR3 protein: CASSVTSNQPQHF
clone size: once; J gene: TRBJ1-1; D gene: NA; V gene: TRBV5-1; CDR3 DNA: TGCGCCAGCAGCTTGGGGACAGAGGCCACTGAAGCTTTCTTT; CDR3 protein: CASSLGTEATEAFF
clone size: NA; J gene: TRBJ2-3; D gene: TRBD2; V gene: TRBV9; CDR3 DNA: TGTGCCAGCAGCGTAACTCTTAGCGGGAGGGCAGATACGCAGTATTTT; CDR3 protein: CASSVTLSGRADTQYF
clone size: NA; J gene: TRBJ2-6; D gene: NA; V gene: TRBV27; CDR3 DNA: TGTGCCAGCAGCCTATCCGGGGTCTTAACTACTGGGGCCAACGTCCTGACTTTC; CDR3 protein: CASSLSGVLTTGANVLTF
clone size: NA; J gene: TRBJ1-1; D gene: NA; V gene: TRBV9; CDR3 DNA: TGTGCCAGCAGCTCAATTGGCAGGGAGGGTGAAGCTTTCTTT; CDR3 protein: CASSSIGREGEAFF
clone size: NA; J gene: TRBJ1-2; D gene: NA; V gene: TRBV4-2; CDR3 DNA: TGTGCCAGCTCCCTGGAGGAGGGTGACTATGGCTACACCTTC; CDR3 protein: CASSLEEGDYGYTF
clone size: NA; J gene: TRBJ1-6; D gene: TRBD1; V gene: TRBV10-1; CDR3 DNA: TGCGCCAGCAGCGAGGGACAGGGGAATAATTCACCCCTCCACTTT; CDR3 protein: CASSEGQGNNSPLHF
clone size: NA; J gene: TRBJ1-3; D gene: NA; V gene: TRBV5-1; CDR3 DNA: TGCGCCAGCAGCTTGGAGGACAGTGGAAACACCATATATTTT; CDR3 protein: CASSLEDSGNTIYF